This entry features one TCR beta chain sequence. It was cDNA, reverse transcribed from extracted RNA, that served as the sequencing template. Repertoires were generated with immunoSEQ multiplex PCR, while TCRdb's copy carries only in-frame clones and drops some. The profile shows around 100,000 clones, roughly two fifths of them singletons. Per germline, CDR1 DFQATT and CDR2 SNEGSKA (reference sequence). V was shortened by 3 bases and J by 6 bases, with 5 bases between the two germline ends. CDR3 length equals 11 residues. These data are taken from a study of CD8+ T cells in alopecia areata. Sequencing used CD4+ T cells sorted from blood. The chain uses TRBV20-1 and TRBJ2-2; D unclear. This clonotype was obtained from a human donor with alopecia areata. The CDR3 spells CSASASGELFF. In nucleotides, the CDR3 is TGCAGTGCTAGCGCGTCCGGGGAGCTGTTTTTT.